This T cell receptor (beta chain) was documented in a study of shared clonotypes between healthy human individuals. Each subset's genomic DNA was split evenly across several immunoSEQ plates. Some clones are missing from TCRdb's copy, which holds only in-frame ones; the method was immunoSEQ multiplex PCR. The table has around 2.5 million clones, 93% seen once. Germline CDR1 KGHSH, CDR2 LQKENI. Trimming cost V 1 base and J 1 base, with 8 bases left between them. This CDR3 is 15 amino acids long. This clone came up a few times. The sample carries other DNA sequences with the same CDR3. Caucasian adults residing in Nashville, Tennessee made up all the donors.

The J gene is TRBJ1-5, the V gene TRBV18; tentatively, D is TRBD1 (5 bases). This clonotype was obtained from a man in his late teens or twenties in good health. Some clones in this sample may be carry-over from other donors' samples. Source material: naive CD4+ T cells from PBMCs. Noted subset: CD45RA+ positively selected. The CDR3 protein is CASSPLSGSNQPQHF. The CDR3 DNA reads TGTGCCAGCTCACCACTATCAGGGAGCAATCAGCCCCAGCATTTT.